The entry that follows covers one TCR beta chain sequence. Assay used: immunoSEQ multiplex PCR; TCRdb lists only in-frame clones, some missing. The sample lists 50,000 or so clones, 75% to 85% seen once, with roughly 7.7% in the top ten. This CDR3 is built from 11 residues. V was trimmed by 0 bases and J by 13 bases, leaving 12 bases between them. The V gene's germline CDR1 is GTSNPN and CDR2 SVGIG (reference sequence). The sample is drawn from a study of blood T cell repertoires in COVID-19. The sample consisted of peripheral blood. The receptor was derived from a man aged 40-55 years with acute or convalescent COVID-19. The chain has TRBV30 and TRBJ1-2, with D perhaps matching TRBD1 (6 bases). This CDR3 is CAWSVGGDPTF. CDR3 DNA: TGTGCCTGGAGTGTAGGGGGGGATCCCACCTTC.